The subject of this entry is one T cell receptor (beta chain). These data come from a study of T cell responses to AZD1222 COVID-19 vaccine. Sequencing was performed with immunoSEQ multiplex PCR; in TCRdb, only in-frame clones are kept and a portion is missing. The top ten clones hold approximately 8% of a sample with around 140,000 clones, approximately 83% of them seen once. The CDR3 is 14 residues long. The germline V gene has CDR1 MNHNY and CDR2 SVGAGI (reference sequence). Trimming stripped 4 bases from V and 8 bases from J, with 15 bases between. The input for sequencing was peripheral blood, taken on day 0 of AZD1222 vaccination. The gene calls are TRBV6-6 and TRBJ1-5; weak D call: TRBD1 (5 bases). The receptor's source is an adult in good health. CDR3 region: CASSSGIGGEPQHF. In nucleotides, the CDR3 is TGTGCCAGCAGTTCCGGTATCGGGGGAGAGCCCCAGCATTTT.